The rows below give T cell receptor beta chains drawn from one sample of a study of identical twins. TCRdb passed the 5' RACE reads through MiXCR, listing each CDR3 protein once. The sample records 150,000 or so distinct CDR3 sequences, approximately 4% being singletons. The sequencing sample was made of memory T cells sorted from blood. The origin of the receptors is a man aged 18 to 29 in good health. The conserved cysteine and the conserved F or W are not part of the CDR3 here.

v_gene	CDR3aa
TRBV4-3	ASSQSQVASSYEQY
TRBV7-9	ASSRPSPRDYEQY
TRBV20-1	SARRAGVDTGELF
TRBV6-2/TRBV6-3	ASSYHGEQY
TRBV20-1	SARAGSGTNEKLF
TRBV5-4	ASSIFLAGVDTQY
TRBV12-3/TRBV12-4	ASSPGQTPSYEQY
TRBV2	ASSVTGTSYNEQF
TRBV11-2	ASSFQTGGPRDEQY
TRBV7-8	ASSLVHRLRPDTDTQY
TRBV2	ASSVTGISTDTQY
TRBV27	ASYGPHMNTEAF
TRBV7-9	ASRTGVAPEAF
TRBV7-2	ASSLAIVTSEAF
TRBV20-1	SAEPGGADEQF
TRBV12-3/TRBV12-4	ASSAPRAANVLT
TRBV5-4	ASSLGSVRRRFSGNTIY
TRBV20-1	SAVGGATDTQY
TRBV3-1	ASSQDRSRSNPEQF
TRBV5-1	ASSLAGTPQGGELF
TRBV7-2	ASSRDSHYGYT
TRBV6-1	ASRPTGMNTEAF
TRBV3-1	ASRKTHGELF
TRBV6-1	ASRELAGGRDEQF
TRBV6-1	ASGGTVVGETQY
TRBV6-6	ASRKGETQY
TRBV12-3/TRBV12-4	ASSFRGTSGSEDTQY
TRBV24-1	ATSARGSTDTQY
TRBV28	ASSPTGGWGYT
TRBV12-3/TRBV12-4	ASSLNQLAGDGETQY
TRBV5-1	PNRAAGGPWY
TRBV7-3	ASSSRKGEQY
TRBV7-9	ASSSQFPTDIQY
TRBV19	ASSIGLVSTDTQY
TRBV18	ASSPGWLAETTDTQY
TRBV5-1	ASSFDGGEAYEQY
TRBV6-2/TRBV6-3	ASSYVPTSNQPQH
TRBV24-1	ATSDFVAGDHNEQF
TRBV5-5	ASSFGRVNVHEQF
TRBV5-4	ASSLAMEPLTEAF
TRBV7-2	ASRRSVGAEQF
TRBV20-1	SATRMGLAADTQY
TRBV29-1	SGAGRQETQY
TRBV10-3	AISRQGHEQY
TRBV7-2	ASSRSTGANTDTQY
TRBV20-1	SASGSGSPNLSTDTQY
TRBV7-2	ASSYAGRAYEQY
TRBV5-6	ASSLVSADEQY
TRBV27	ASSPKGLAEAYEQY
TRBV21-1	ASSPHRGTQTNENTGELF
TRBV3-1	ASSQTDSYGYT
TRBV10-2	ASSDPPGWNIQY
TRBV3-1	ASSQASGQGDGYT
TRBV5-5	ASSGDRGKGTQY
TRBV10-3	AISDFLGTLVSYEQY
TRBV28	ASSPHGGLSGNTIY